The entry that follows covers one T cell receptor beta chain sequence. In the original analysis: Amplification with reference gene primers provided the estimates of nucleated cell counts. Repertoires were generated with immunoSEQ multiplex PCR, while TCRdb's copy carries only in-frame clones and drops some. For V, J and clone size, that table is used; D and trimming come from the DNA. The sample consists of 25,000 to 30,000 clones, more than 80% of them appearing once. This entry belongs to a study of blood T cell repertoires in COVID-19. Across the study: Italy, Spain and the United States were the sources of the convalescent and acute COVID-19 samples. Sources were T cells, B-cell-depleted T cells, or PBMCs; the material itself was cDNA or gDNA.

This TCR came from a human donor in a cohort sampled during active COVID-19. Sample: peripheral blood.

Here the CDR3 DNA reads TGTGCCAGCAGCCAGACGGGGGGCCCCACAGATACGCAGTATTTT. It codes for CASSQTGGPTDTQYF. J is TRBJ2-3 and V is TRBV3-1 (or the pseudogene TRBV3-2); D possibly corresponds to TRBD2 (7 bases). The CDR3 length is 15 residues. Germline CDR1 LGHDT, CDR2 YNNKEL (reference sequence). Trimming stripped 3 bases from V and 2 bases from J, with 12 bases between.